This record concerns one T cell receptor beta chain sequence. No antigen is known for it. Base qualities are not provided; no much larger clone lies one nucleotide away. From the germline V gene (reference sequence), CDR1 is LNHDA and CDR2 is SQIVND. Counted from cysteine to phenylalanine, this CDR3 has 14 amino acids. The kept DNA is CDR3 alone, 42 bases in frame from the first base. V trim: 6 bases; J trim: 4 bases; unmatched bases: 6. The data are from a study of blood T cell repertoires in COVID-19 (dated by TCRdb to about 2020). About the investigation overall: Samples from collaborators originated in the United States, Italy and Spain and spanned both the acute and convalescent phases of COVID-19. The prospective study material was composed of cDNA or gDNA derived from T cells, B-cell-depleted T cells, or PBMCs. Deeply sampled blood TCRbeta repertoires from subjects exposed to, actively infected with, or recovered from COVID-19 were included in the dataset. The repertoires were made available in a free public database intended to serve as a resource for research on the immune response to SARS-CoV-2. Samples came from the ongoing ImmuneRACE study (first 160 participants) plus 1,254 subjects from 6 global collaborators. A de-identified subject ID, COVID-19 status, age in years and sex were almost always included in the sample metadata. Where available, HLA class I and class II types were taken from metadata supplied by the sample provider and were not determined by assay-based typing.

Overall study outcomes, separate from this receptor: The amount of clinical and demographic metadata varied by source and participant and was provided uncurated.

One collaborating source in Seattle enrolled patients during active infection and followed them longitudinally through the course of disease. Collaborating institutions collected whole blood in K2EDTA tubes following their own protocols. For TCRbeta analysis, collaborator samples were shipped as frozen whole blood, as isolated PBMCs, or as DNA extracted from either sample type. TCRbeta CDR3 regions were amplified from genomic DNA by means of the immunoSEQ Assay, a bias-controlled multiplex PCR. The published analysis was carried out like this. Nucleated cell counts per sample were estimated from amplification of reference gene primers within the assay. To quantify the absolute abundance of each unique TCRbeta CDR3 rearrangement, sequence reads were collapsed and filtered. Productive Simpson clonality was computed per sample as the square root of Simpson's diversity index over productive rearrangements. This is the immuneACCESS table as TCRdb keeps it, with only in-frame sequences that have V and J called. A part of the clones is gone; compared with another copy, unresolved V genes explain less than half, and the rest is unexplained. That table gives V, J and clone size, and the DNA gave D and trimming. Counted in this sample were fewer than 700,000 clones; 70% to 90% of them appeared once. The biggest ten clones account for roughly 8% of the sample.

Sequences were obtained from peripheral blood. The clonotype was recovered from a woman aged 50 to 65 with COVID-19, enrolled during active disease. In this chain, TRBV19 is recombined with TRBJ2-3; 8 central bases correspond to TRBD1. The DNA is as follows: TGTGCCAGTAGGGTCGGACAGGGCGCAGATACGCAGTATTTT. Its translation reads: CASRVGQGADTQYF.